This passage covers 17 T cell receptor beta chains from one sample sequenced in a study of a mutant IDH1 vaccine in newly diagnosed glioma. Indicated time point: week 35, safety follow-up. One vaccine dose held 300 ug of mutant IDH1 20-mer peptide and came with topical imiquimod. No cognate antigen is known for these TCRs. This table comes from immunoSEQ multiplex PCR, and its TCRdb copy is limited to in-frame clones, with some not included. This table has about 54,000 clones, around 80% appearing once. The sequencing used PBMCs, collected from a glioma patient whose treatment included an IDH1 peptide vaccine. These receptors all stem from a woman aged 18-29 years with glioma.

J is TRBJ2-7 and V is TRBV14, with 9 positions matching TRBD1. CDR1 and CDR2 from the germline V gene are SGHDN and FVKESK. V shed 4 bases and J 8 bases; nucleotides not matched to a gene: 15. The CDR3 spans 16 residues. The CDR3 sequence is CASSLSTGTGSGQQYF. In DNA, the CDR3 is TGTGCCAGCAGCCTTTCAACCGGGACAGGGTCGGGACAGCAGTACTTC.

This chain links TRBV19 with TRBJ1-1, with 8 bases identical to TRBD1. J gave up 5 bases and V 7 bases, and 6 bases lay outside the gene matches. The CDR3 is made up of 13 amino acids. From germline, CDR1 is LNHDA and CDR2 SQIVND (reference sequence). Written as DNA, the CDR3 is TGTGCCAGTAAGGTTACAGGGGGAACTGAAGCTTTCTTT. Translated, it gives CASKVTGGTEAFF.

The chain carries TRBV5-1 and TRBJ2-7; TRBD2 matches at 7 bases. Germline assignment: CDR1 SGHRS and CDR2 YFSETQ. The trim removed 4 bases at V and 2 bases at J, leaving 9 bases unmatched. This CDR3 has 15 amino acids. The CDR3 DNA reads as TGCGCCAGCAGCCCATCCGGGACTAAGGCCTACGAGCAGTACTTC. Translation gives CASSPSGTKAYEQYF.

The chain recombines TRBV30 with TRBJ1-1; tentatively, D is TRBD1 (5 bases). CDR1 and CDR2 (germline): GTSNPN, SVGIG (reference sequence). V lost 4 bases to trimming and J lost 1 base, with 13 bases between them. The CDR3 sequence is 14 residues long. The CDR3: CAWNIGEKNTEAFF. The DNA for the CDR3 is TGTGCCTGGAACATAGGGGAGAAGAACACTGAAGCTTTCTTT.

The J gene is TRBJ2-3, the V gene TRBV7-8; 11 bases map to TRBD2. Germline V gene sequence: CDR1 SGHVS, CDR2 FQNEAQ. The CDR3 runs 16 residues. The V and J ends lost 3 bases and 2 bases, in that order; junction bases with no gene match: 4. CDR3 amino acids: CASSFSGGADTDTQYF. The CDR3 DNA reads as TGTGCCAGCAGCTTTAGCGGGGGGGCGGACACAGATACGCAGTATTTT.

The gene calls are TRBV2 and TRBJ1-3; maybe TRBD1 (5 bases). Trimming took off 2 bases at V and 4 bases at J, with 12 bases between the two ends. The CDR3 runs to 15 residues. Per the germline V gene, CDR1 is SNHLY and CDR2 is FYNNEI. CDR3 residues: CASSEQGMAGNTIYF. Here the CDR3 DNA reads TGTGCCAGCAGTGAACAGGGTATGGCGGGAAACACCATATATTTT.

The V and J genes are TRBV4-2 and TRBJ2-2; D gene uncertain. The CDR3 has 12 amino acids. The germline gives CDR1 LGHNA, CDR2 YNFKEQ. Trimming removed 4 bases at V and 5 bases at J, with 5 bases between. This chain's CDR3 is CASSLSTGELFF. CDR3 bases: TGTGCCAGCAGCCTCTCAACCGGGGAGCTGTTTTTT.

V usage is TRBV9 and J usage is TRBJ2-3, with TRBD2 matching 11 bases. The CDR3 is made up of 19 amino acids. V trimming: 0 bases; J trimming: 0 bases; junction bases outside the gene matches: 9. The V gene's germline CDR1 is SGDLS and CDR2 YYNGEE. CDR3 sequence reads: CASSVATTSGVPSTDTQYF. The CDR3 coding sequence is TGTGCCAGCAGCGTAGCTACGACTAGCGGGGTACCTAGCACAGATACGCAGTATTTT. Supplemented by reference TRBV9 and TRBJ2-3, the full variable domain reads DSGVTQTPKHLITATGQRVTLRCSPRSGDLSVYWYQQSLDQGLQFLIQYYNGEERAKGNILERFSAQQFPDLHSELNLSSLELGDSALYFCASSVATTSGVPSTDTQYFGPGTRLTVL.

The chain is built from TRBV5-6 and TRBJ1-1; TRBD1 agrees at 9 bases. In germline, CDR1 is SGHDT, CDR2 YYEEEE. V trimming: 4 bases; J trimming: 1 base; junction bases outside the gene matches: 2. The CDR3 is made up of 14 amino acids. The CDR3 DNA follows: TGTGCCAGCAGCGGGGGACAGGGGAACACTGAAGCTTTCTTT. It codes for CASSGGQGNTEAFF. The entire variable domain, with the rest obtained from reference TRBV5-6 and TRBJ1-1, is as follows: DAGVTQSPTHLIKTRGQQVTLRCSPKSGHDTVSWYQQALGQGPQFIFQYYEEEERQRGNFPDRFSGHQFPNYSSELNVNALLLGDSALYLCASSGGQGNTEAFFGQGTRLTVV.

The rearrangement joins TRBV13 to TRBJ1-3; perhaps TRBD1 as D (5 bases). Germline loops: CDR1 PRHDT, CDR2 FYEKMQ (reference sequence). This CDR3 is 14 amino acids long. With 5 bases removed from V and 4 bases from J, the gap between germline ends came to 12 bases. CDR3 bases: TGTGCCAGCAGCCCCCGCGGGGCCGGAAACACCATATATTTT. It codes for CASSPRGAGNTIYF.

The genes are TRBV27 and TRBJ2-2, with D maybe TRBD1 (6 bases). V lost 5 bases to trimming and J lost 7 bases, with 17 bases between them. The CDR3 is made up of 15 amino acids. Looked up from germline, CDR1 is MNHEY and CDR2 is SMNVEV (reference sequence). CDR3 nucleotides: TGTGCCAGCAGTCTTACGGCTGGGGGCGGCGGGGAGCTGTTTTTT. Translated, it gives CASSLTAGGGGELFF.

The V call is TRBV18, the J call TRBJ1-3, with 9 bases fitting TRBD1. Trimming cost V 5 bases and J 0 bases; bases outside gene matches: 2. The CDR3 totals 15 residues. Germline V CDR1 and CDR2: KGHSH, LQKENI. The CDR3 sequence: CASSTGGISGNTIYF. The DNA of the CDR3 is TGTGCCAGCTCAACAGGGGGCATCTCTGGAAACACCATATATTTT.

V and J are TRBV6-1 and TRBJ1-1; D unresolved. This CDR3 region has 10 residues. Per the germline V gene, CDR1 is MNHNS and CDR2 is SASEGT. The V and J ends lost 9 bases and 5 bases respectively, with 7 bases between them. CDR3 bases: TGTGCCAGGAGGGATACTGAAGCTTTCTTT. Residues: CARRDTEAFF.

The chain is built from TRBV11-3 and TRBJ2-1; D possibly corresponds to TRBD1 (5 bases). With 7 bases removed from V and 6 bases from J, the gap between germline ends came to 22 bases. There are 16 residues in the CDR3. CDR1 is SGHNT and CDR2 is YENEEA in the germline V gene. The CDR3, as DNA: TGTGCCAGCACCTCCCCCTGGGGCGGAGAGGCCAATGAGCAGTTCTTC. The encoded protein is CASTSPWGGEANEQFF.

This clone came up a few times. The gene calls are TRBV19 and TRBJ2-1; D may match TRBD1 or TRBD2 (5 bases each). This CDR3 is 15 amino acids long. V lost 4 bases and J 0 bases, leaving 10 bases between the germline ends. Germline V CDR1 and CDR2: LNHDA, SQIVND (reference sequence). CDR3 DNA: TGTGCCAGTAGTACCGGGACGAACTCCTACAATGAGCAGTTCTTC. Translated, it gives CASSTGTNSYNEQFF.

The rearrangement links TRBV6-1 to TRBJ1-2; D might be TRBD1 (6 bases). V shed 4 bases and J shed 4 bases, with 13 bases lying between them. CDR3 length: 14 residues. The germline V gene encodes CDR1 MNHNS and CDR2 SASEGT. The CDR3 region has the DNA TGTGCCAGCAGTGGATGGGGGCTCAGCTATGGCTACACCTTC. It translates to CASSGWGLSYGYTF.

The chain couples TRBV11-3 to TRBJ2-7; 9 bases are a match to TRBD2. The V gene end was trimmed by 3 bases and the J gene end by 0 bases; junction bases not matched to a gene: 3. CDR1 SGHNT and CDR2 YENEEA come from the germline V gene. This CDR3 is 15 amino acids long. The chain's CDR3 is CASSFLAGSSYEQYF. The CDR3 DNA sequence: TGTGCCAGCAGCTTCCTAGCGGGGAGCTCCTACGAGCAGTACTTC.